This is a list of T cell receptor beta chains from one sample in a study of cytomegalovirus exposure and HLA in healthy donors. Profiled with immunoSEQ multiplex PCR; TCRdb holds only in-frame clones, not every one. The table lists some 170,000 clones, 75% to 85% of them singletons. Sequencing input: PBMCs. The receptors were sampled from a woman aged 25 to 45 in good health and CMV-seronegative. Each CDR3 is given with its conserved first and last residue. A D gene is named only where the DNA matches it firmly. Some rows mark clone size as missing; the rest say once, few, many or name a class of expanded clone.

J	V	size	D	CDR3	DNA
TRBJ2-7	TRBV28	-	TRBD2	CASSLASGGSYEQYF	TGTGCCAGCAGTTTAGCTAGCGGGGGGAGCTACGAGCAGTACTTC
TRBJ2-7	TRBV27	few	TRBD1	CASTNTGTGLDEQYF	TGTGCCAGCACCAATACCGGGACAGGGCTCGACGAGCAGTACTTC
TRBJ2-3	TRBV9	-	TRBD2	CASSVVGSGVYTDTQYF	TGTGCCAGCAGCGTAGTTGGTAGCGGGGTTTACACAGATACGCAGTATTTT
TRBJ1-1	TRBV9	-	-	CASSREGTNTEAFF	TGTGCCAGCAGCAGGGAGGGTACGAACACTGAAGCTTTCTTT
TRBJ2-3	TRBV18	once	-	CASSPPRAGQYTDTQYF	TGTGCCAGCTCACCACCTAGGGCGGGCCAATACACAGATACGCAGTATTTT
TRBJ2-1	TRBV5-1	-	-	CASSLTVREQFF	TGCGCCAGCAGCTTGACGGTGCGGGAGCAGTTCTTC
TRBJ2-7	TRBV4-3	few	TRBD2	CASSQDRSGGAYEQYF	TGCGCCAGCAGCCAAGATAGGAGCGGGGGTGCCTACGAGCAGTACTTC
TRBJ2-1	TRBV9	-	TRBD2	CASSVSGIPNEQFF	TGTGCCAGCAGCGTTAGCGGGATACCCAATGAGCAGTTCTTC
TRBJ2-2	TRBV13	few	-	CASSLSEAGELFF	TGTGCCAGCAGCCTCTCCGAGGCGGGGGAGCTGTTTTTT
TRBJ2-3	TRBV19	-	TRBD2	CASSISGGTDTQYF	TGTGCCAGTAGTATTTCGGGAGGTACAGATACGCAGTATTTT
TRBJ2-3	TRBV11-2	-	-	CASTTSSSTDTQYF	TGTGCCAGCACAACATCATCTAGCACAGATACGCAGTATTTT
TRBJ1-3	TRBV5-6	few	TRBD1	CASSRTWDSSGNTIYF	TGTGCCAGCAGCCGCACCTGGGACAGCTCTGGAAACACCATATATTTT
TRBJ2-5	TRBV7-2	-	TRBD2	CASSYQAGGEETQYF	TGTGCCAGCAGCTACCAAGCGGGGGGGGAAGAGACCCAGTACTTC
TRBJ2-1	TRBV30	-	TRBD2	CAWSGTSEYNEQFF	TGTGCCTGGAGCGGGACTAGCGAGTACAATGAGCAGTTCTTC
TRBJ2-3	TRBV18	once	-	CASSLGETDTQYF	TGTGCCAGCTCGCTGGGAGAGACAGATACGCAGTATTTT
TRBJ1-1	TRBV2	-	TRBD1	CASTQGAGNTEAFF	TGTGCCAGCACCCAGGGGGCAGGGAACACTGAAGCTTTCTTT
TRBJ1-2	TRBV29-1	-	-	CSGAVQGVYGYTF	TGCAGCGGCGCGGTACAAGGGGTCTATGGCTACACCTTC
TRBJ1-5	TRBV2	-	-	CASSFQGYQPQHF	TGTGCCAGCAGTTTCCAGGGATATCAGCCCCAGCATTTT
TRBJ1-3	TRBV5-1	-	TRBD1	CASSSRQGLVGNTIYF	TGCGCCAGCAGCTCCCGACAGGGTTTAGTTGGAAACACCATATATTTT
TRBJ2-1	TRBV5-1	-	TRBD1	CASSTGQGEYNEQFF	TGCGCCAGCAGCACCGGACAGGGAGAATACAATGAGCAGTTCTTC
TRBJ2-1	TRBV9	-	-	CASSVVSGSYNEQFF	TGTGCCAGCAGCGTAGTAAGCGGGTCCTACAATGAGCAGTTCTTC
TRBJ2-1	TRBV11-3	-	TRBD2	CASSTKTSGFRNEQFF	TGTGCCAGCAGCACTAAGACTAGCGGGTTCAGGAATGAGCAGTTCTTC
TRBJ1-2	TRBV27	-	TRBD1	CASSLRGSGGTNYGYTF	TGTGCCAGCAGTTTAAGGGGTTCAGGGGGGACTAACTATGGCTACACCTTC
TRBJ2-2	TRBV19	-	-	CASSMFGGSNTGELFF	TGTGCCAGTAGTATGTTCGGCGGGTCGAACACCGGGGAGCTGTTTTTT
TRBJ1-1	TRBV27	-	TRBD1	CASSLTGGFEAFF	TGTGCCAGCAGTCTAACAGGGGGGTTTGAAGCTTTCTTT
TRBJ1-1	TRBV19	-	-	CASCKRLDTEAFF	TGTGCCAGTTGTAAGAGGTTGGACACTGAAGCTTTCTTT
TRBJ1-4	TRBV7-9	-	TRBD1	CASSFAPRDRDSREKLFF	TGTGCCAGCAGCTTTGCCCCCCGGGACAGGGATTCGAGAGAAAAACTGTTTTTT
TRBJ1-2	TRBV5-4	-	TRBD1	CASSLGRQGRGEGYTF	TGTGCCAGCAGCTTGGGGAGACAGGGGAGGGGTGAGGGCTACACCTTC
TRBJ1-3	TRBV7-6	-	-	CASSAREGSGNTIYF	TGTGCCAGCAGTGCCAGGGAGGGCTCTGGAAACACCATATATTTT
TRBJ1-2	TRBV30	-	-	CAWSQGPGSGYTF	TGTGCCTGGAGTCAGGGGCCTGGTAGTGGCTACACCTTC
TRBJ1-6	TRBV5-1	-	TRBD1	CASSPGGGSPLHF	TGCGCCAGCAGCCCAGGGGGCGGATCACCCCTCCACTTT
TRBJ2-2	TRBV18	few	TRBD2	CASSPRTSGGTNTGELFF	TGTGCCAGCTCACCACGGACTAGCGGGGGGACGAACACCGGGGAGCTGTTTTTT
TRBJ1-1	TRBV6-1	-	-	CASTPLRGTEAFF	TGTGCCAGCACCCCACTTAGGGGCACTGAAGCTTTCTTT
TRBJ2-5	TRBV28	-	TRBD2	CASSLGLAGVETQYF	TGTGCCAGCAGTTTAGGTTTAGCGGGGGTGGAGACCCAGTACTTC
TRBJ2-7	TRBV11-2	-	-	CASSLGPTYEQYF	TGTGCCAGCAGCCTGGGGCCGACCTACGAGCAGTACTTC
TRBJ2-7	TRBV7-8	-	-	CASLRAGGSYEQYF	TGTGCCAGCCTACGGGCCGGGGGTAGCTACGAGCAGTACTTC
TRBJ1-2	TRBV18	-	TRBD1	CAGSLGQGIANYGYTF	TGTGCCGGCTCACTCGGACAGGGGATAGCTAACTATGGCTACACCTTC
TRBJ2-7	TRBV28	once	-	CASSLWERGEQYF	TGTGCCAGCAGTTTGTGGGAACGGGGGGAGCAGTACTTC
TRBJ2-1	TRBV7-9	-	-	CASSLVSVGGNEQFF	TGTGCCAGCAGCTTAGTTAGTGTCGGGGGAAATGAGCAGTTCTTC
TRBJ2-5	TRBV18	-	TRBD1	CASSPGTDQETQYF	TGTGCCAGCTCACCAGGGACAGACCAAGAGACCCAGTACTTC
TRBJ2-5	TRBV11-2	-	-	CASRTWGLQETQYF	TGTGCCAGCAGGACCTGGGGACTCCAAGAGACCCAGTACTTC
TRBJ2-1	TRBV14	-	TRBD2	CASSLWSSIAGGPSNEQFF	TGTGCCAGCAGCCTTTGGTCGTCAATAGCGGGAGGGCCCAGCAATGAGCAGTTCTTC
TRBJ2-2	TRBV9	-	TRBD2	CASSVVRGASTGELFF	TGTGCCAGCAGCGTAGTGCGGGGGGCTTCCACCGGGGAGCTGTTTTTT
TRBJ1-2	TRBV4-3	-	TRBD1	CASSQDLVRGSYTF	TGCGCCAGCAGCCAAGATTTAGTCAGGGGGAGCTACACCTTC
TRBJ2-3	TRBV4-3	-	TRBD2	CASSQARESRQYF	TGCGCCAGCAGCCAAGCGCGGGAGTCAAGACAGTATTTT
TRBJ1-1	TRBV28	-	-	CASSLVDVGAAFF	TGTGCCAGCAGTTTGGTTGACGTCGGAGCTGCTTTCTTT
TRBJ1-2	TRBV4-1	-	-	CASSQDLGIGGANGYTF	TGCGCCAGCAGCCAAGATCTGGGTATTGGGGGGGCTAATGGCTACACCTTC
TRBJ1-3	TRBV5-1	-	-	CASSLGAAGASGNTIYF	TGCGCCAGCAGCTTGGGGGCAGCGGGGGCTTCTGGAAACACCATATATTTT
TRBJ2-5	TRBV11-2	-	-	CASSLEVLGLAQYF	TGTGCCAGCAGCTTGGAGGTTCTAGGGCTGGCCCAGTACTTC
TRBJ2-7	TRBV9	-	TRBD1	CASSGNTGGRDEQYF	TGTGCCAGCAGCGGGAACACAGGGGGCCGTGACGAGCAGTACTTC
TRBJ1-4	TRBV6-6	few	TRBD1	CASSSSTGSNEKLFF	TGTGCCAGCAGTTCCTCGACAGGGTCTAATGAAAAACTGTTTTTT
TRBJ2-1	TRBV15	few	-	CATRDGGAINEQFF	TGTGCCACCAGAGATGGGGGGGCGATCAATGAGCAGTTCTTC